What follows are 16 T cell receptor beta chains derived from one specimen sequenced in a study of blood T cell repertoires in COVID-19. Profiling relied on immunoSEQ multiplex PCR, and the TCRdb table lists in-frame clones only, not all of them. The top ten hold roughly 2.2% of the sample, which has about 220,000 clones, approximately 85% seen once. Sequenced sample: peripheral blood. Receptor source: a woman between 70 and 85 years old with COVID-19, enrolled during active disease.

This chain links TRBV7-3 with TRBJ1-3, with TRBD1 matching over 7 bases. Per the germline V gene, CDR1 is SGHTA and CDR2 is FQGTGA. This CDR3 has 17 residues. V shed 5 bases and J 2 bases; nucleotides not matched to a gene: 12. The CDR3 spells CASSHFKRGQAGNTIYF. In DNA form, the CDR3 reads TGTGCCAGCAGCCACTTTAAGAGGGGGCAAGCTGGAAACACCATATATTTT.

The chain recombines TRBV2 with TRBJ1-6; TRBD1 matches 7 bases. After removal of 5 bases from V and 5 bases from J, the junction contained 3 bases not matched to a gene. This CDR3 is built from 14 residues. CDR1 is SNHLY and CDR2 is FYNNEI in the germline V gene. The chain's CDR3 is CASSRGRDNSPLHF. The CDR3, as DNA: TGTGCCAGCAGTAGGGGGCGCGATAATTCACCCCTCCACTTT.

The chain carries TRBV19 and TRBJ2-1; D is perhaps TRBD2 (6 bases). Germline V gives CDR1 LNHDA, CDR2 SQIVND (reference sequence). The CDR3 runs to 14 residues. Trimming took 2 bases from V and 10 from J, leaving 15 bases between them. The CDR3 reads CASSILLHGGEQFF. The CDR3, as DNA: TGTGCCAGTAGTATACTGCTACACGGAGGGGAGCAGTTCTTC.

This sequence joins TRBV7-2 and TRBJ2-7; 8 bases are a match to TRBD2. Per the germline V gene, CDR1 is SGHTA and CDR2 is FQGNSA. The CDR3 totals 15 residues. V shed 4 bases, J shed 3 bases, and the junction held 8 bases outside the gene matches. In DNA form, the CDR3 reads TGTGCCAGCAGCTCTGTGGGACTAGGGATCTACGAGCAGTACTTC. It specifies CASSSVGLGIYEQYF.

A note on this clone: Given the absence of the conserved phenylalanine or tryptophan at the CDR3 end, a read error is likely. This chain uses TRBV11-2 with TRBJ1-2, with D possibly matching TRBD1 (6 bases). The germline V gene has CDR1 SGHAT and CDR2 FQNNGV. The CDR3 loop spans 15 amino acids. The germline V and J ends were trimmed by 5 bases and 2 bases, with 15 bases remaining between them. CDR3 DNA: TGTGCCAGCAGCGGAGACAGGTCCCTCAACTATGGCTACACCCTC. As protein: CASSGDRSLNYGYTL.

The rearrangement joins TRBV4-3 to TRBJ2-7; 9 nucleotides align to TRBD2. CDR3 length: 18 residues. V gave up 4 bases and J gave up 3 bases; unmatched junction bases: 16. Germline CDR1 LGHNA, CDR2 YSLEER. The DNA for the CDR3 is TGCGCCAGCAGCCCAAGGGGGGGAATAGCGGGAGATCGCTACGAGCAGTACTTC. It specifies CASSPRGGIAGDRYEQYF.

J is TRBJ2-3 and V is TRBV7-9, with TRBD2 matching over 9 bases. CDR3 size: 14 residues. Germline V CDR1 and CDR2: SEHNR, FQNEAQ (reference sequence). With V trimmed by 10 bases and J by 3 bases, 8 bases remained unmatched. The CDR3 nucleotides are TGTGCCACTATAGCGGGAGAAACGACAGATACGCAGTATTTT. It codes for CATIAGETTDTQYF.

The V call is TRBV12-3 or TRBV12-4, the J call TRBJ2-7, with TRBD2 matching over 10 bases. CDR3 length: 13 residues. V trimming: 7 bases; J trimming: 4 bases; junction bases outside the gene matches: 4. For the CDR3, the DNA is TGTGCCAGCACTAGCGGGAGTCAGTACGAGCAGTACTTC. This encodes CASTSGSQYEQYF.

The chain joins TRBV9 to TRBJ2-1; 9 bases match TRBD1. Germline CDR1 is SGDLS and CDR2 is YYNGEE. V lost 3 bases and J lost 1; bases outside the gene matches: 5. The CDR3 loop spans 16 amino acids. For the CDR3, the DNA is TGTGCCAGCAGCGCCCAACAGGGGGCATCCTACAATGAGCAGTTCTTC. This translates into CASSAQQGASYNEQFF.

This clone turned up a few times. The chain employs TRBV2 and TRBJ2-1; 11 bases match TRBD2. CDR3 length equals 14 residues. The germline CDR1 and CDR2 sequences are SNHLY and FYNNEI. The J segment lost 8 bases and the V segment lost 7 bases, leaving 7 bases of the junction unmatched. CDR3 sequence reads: CASTGLAGFDEQFF. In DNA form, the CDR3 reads TGTGCCAGCACCGGACTAGCGGGTTTCGATGAGCAGTTCTTC.

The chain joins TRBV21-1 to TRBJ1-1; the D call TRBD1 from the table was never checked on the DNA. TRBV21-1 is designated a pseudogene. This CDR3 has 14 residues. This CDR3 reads CASLYGHPNTEAFF. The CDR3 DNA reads TGTGCCAGCCTATACGGACACCCGAACACTGAAGCTTTCTTT.

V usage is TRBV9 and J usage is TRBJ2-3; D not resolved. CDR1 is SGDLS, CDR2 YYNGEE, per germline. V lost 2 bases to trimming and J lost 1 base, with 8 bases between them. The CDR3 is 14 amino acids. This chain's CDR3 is CASSVQSGTDTQYF. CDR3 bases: TGTGCCAGCAGCGTCCAGTCCGGCACAGATACGCAGTATTTT.

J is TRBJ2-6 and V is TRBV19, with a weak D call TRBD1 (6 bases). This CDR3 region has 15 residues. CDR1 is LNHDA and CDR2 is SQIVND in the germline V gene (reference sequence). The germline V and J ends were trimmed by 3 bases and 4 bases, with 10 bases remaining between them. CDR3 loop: CASSMAGTGANVLTF. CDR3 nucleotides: TGTGCCAGTAGTATGGCAGGGACAGGGGCCAACGTCCTGACTTTC. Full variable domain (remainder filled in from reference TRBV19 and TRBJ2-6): DGGITQSPKYLFRKEGQNVTLSCEQNLNHDAMYWYRQDPGQGLRLIYYSQIVNDFQKGDIAEGYSVSREKKESFPLTVTSAQKNPTAFYLCASSMAGTGANVLTFGAGSRLTVL.

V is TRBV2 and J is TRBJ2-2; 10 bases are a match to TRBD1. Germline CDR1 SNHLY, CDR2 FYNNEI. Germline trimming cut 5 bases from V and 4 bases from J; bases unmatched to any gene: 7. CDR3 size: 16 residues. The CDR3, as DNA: TGTGCCAGCAGTTTTCGACAGGGGGCGACCACCGGGGAGCTGTTTTTT. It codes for CASSFRQGATTGELFF.

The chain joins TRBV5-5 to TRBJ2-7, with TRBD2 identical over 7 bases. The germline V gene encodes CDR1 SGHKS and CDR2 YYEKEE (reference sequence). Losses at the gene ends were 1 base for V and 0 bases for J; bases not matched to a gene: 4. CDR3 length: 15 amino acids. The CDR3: CASSLRGGGSYEQYF. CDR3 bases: TGTGCCAGCAGCTTGCGCGGGGGAGGCTCCTACGAGCAGTACTTC. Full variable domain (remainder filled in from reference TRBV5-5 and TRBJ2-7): DAGVTQSPTHLIKTRGQQVTLRCSPISGHKSVSWYQQVLGQGPQFIFQYYEKEERGRGNFPDRFSARQFPNYSSELNVNALLLGDSALYLCASSLRGGGSYEQYFGPGTRLTVT.

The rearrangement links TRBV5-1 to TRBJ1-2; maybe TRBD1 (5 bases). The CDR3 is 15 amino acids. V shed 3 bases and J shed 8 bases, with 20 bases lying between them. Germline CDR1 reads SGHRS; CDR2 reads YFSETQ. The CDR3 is CASSSDGTSGSGYTF. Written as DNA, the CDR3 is TGCGCCAGCAGCTCCGACGGGACCTCCGGGAGCGGCTACACCTTC.